The 7 T cell receptor beta chains below were found in one sample sequenced in a study of technical replicates of blood from several donors (TCRdb year 2017). Library creation used the immunoSEQ multiplex PCR assay. TCRdb re-hosts the immuneACCESS table, in-frame sequences only. Its copies lack some clones; in the studies checked, an unresolved V gene accounts for under half of them, and the cause for the rest is not known. In all, the sample holds around 68,000 clones, and nearly 98% of those were seen once. Under 0.3% of the sample rests with the top ten. Source material: T cells isolated from PBMCs. These receptors were obtained from a human donor in good health.

V is TRBV18 and J is TRBJ2-7; the match to TRBD1 covers 11 bases. With 2 bases clipped from V and 4 bases from J, the junction kept 1 base outside the gene matches. There are 14 residues in the CDR3. Germline-derived CDR1 and CDR2 are KGHSH and LQKENI. The CDR3 loop is CASSPGQGAYEQYF. As DNA, the CDR3 is TGTGCCAGCTCACCAGGACAGGGGGCATACGAGCAGTACTTC.

The chain has TRBV5-1 and TRBJ1-1, with 8 bases lining up with TRBD1. The CDR3 loop spans 19 amino acids. V dropped 4 bases and J dropped 0; count of bases not matched to a gene: 17. CDR1 and CDR2 (germline): SGHRS, YFSETQ. The CDR3: CASSETPTGGPFMNTEAFF. DNA of the CDR3: TGCGCCAGCAGCGAGACGCCTACAGGGGGGCCATTTATGAACACTGAAGCTTTCTTT. The full variable domain, with the rest looked up from reference TRBV5-1 and TRBJ1-1, is KAGVTQTPRYLIKTRGQQVTLSCSPISGHRSVSWYQQTPGQGLQFLFEYFSETQRNKGNFPGRFSGRQFSNSRSEMNVSTLELGDSALYLCASSETPTGGPFMNTEAFFGQGTRLTVV.

This clone has just one count. Distinct nucleotide sequences in the sample also encode this CDR3. The genes are TRBV9 and TRBJ2-5; D ambiguous. This CDR3 comprises 14 residues. CDR1 and CDR2 (germline): SGDLS, YYNGEE. V was pared by 0 bases and J by 2 bases, with 8 bases between. The CDR3 region is CASSVAGNQETQYF. CDR3 DNA sequence: TGTGCCAGCAGCGTAGCTGGCAATCAAGAGACCCAGTACTTC.

This chain joins TRBV5-1 and TRBJ1-1; maybe TRBD1 (5 bases). Trimming pared 4 bases from V and 1 base from J, leaving 5 bases between. Germline V gene sequence: CDR1 SGHRS, CDR2 YFSETQ. CDR3 size: 12 residues. The DNA of the CDR3 is TGCGCCAGCAGCACAGGGAACACTGAAGCTTTCTTT. This gives the protein CASSTGNTEAFF.

V is TRBV4-1 and J is TRBJ1-5; D remains ambiguous. The germline CDR1 and CDR2 sequences are MGHRA and YSYEKL. V dropped 0 bases and J dropped 7 bases, with 7 bases sitting between them. CDR3 length equals 13 residues. In nucleotides, the CDR3 is TGCGCCAGCAGCCAAGAATTTCGGCAGCCCCAGCATTTT. It is translated as CASSQEFRQPQHF.

The chain employs TRBV7-9 and TRBJ1-1; TRBD1 agrees at 11 bases. Trimming at V came to 6 bases and at J to 11 bases, leaving 5 bases not matched to a gene. CDR3 length: 12 amino acids. Germline CDR1 SEHNR, CDR2 FQNEAQ (reference sequence). Here the CDR3 reads CASRLGQGAAFF. In nucleotides, the CDR3 is TGTGCCAGCAGACTTGGACAGGGGGCGGCTTTCTTT. The whole variable domain, remainder taken from reference TRBV7-9 and TRBJ1-1, is DTGVSQNPRHKITKRGQNVTFRCDPISEHNRLYWYRQTLGQGPEFLTYFQNEAQLEKSRLLSDRFSAERPKGSFSTLEIQRTEQGDSAMYLCASRLGQGAAFFGQGTRLTVV.

The chain uses TRBV9 and TRBJ1-1, with D uncertain. V was trimmed by 0 bases and J by 4 bases, leaving 7 bases between them. The CDR3 is 13 amino acids. The V gene's germline CDR1 is SGDLS and CDR2 YYNGEE. The CDR3 sequence is CASSVGGITEAFF. The CDR3 region has the DNA TGTGCCAGCAGCGTAGGAGGAATCACTGAAGCTTTCTTT.